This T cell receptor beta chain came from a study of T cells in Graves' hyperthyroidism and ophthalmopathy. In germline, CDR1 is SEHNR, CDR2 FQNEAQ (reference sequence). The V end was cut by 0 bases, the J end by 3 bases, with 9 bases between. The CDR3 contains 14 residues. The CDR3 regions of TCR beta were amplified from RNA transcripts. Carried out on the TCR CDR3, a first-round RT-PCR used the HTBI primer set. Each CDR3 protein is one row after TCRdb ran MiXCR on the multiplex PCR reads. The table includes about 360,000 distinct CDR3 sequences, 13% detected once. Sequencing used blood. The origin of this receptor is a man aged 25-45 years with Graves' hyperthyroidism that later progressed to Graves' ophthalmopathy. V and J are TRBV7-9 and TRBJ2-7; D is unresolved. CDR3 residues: CASSLAGFGYEQYF. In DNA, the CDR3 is TGTGCCAGCAGCTTAGCTGGGTTCGGCTACGAGCAGTACTTC.